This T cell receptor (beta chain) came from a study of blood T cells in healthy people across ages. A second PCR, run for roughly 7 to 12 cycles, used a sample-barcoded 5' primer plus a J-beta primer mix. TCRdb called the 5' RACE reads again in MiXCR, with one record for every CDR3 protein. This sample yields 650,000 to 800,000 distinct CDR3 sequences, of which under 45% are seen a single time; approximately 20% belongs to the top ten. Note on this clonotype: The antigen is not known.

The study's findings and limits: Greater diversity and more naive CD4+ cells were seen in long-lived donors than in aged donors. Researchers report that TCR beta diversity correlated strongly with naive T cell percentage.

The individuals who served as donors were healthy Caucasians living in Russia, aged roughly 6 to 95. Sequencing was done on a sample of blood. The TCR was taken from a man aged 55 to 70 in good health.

This CDR3 is CSVGGQGAFEQFF. Here the CDR3 DNA reads TGCAGCGTTGGAGGACAGGGGGCTTTTGAGCAGTTCTTC. The chain employs TRBV29-1 and TRBJ2-1; TRBD1 matches 11 bases. The CDR3 sequence is 13 residues long. The V and J ends lost 4 bases and 9 bases, in that order; junction bases with no gene match: 5. Germline CDR1 is SQVTM and CDR2 is ANQGSEA.